The clone carrying this TCR beta chain was observed a handful of times. MiXCR, applied by TCRdb to the RT-PCR reads, yields one record per CDR3 protein. The table shows 590,000 or so distinct CDR3 sequences, with 14% occurring only once. The CDR3 spans 13 residues. Trimming shortened V by 4 bases and J by 0 bases, and 10 bases separated the two germline ends. Per germline, CDR1 GTSNPN and CDR2 SVGIG (reference sequence). This specimen belongs to a study of response to subunit inactivated influenza vaccine. This chain joins TRBV30 and TRBJ2-7; D might be TRBD1 (5 bases). This clonotype was sampled from a man aged 45-60 years who received an inactivated influenza vaccine. The specimen was PBMCs from blood, collected about 14 days before vaccination. The chain's CDR3 is CAWNRLSSYEQYF. The CDR3 DNA follows: TGTGCCTGGAACAGGTTAAGCTCCTACGAGCAGTACTTC.